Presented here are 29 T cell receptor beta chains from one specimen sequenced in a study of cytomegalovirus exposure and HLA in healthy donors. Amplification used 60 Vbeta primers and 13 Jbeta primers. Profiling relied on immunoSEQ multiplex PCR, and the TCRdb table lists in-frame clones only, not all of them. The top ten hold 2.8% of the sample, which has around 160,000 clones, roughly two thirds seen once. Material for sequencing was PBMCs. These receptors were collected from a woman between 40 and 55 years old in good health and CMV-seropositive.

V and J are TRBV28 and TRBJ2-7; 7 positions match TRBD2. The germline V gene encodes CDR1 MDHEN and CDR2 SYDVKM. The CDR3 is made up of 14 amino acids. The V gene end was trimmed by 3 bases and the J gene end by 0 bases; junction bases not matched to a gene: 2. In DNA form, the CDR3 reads TGTGCCAGCAGTTTCACGGGGGGCTCCTACGAGCAGTACTTC. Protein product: CASSFTGGSYEQYF.

The CDR3 sequence is CASSFRGLSYEQYF. In DNA form, the CDR3 reads TGTGCCAGTAGTTTCAGGGGGCTCTCCTACGAGCAGTACTTC. This chain connects TRBV19 to TRBJ2-7, with TRBD1 matching 8 bases. The CDR3 has 14 residues. Germline CDR1 and CDR2: LNHDA and SQIVND (reference sequence). The J segment lost 0 bases and the V segment lost 5 bases, leaving 3 bases of the junction unmatched.

CDR3 nucleotides: TGTGCCAGCGGAAGTGGACAGGGGGATGAAAAACTGTTTTTT. Its translation: CASGSGQGDEKLFF. The rearrangement uses TRBV28 and TRBJ1-4, with 10 bases that match TRBD1. V was clipped by 8 bases and J by 6 bases; unmatched bases: 6. The CDR3 extends over 14 amino acids. Germline values: CDR1 MDHEN, CDR2 SYDVKM.

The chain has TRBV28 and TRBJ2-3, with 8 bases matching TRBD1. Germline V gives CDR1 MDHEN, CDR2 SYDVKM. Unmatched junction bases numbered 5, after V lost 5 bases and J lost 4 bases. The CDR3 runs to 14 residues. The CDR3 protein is CASSRTGFSDTQYF. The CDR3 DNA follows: TGTGCCAGCAGTAGGACAGGGTTTTCAGATACGCAGTATTTT.

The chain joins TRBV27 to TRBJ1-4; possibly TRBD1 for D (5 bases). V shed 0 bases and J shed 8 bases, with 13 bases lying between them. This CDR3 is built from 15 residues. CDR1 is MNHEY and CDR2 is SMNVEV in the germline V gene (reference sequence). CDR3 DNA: TGTGCCAGCAGTTTATCTGCGACAGAAATAGAAAAACTGTTTTTT. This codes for CASSLSATEIEKLFF.

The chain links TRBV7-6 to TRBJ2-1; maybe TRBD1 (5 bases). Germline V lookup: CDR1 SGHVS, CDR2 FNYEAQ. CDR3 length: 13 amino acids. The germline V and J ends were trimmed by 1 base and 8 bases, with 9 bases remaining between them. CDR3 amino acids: CASSLGQLDEQFF. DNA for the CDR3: TGTGCCAGCAGCTTAGGACAGTTGGATGAGCAGTTCTTC. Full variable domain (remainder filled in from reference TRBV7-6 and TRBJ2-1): GAGVSQSPRYKVTKRGQDVALRCDPISGHVSLYWYRQALGQGPEFLTYFNYEAQQDKSGLPNDRFSAERPEGSISTLTIQRTEQRDSAMYRCASSLGQLDEQFFGPGTRLTVL.

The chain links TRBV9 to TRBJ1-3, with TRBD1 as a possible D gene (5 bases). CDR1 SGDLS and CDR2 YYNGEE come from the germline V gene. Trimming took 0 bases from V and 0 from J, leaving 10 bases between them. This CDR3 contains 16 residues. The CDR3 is CASSVVEGTSGNTIYF. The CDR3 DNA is TGTGCCAGCAGCGTAGTGGAGGGGACCTCTGGAAACACCATATATTTT.

CDR3 residues: CASSWTDYGYTF. In DNA form, the CDR3 reads TGTGCCAGCAGTTGGACAGACTATGGCTACACCTTC. The V call is TRBV2, the J call TRBJ1-2, with a possible D match to TRBD1 (6 bases). CDR3 size: 12 residues. Germline CDR1 SNHLY, CDR2 FYNNEI. Deletions cut 5 bases from V and 3 bases from J, with 7 bases between.

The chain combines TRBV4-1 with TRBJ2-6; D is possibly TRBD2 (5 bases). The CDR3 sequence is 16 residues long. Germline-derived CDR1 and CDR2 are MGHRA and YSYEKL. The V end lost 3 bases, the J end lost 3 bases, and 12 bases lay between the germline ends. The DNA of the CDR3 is TGCGCCAGCAGCCAGCACTGGACTCGTGGGGCCAACGTCCTGACTTTC. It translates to CASSQHWTRGANVLTF.

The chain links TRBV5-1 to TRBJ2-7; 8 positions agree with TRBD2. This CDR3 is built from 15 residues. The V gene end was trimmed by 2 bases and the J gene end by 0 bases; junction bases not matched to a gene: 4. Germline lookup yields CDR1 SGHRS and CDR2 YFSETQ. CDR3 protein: CASSLGLAPSYEQYF. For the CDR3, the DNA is TGCGCCAGCAGCTTAGGACTAGCTCCCTCCTACGAGCAGTACTTC. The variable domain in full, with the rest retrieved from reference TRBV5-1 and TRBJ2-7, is KAGVTQTPRYLIKTRGQQVTLSCSPISGHRSVSWYQQTPGQGLQFLFEYFSETQRNKGNFPGRFSGRQFSNSRSEMNVSTLELGDSALYLCASSLGLAPSYEQYFGPGTRLTVT.

The DNA of the CDR3 is TGCGCCAGCAGCCAAGCTAGCGGGAGTTTCAATGAGCAGTTCTTC. Translation: CASSQASGSFNEQFF. The rearrangement joins TRBV4-1 to TRBJ2-1, with 10 bases matching TRBD2. The CDR3 runs to 15 residues. CDR1 MGHRA and CDR2 YSYEKL come from the germline V gene. After removal of 1 base from V and 6 bases from J, the junction contained 3 bases not matched to a gene.

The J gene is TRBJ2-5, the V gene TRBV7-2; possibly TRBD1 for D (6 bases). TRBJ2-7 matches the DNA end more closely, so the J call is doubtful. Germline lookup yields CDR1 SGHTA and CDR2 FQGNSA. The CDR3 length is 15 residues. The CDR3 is CASSSDSVVSYEQYF. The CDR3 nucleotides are TGTGCCAGCAGCTCGGACAGTGTCGTCTCCTACGAGCAGTACTTC.

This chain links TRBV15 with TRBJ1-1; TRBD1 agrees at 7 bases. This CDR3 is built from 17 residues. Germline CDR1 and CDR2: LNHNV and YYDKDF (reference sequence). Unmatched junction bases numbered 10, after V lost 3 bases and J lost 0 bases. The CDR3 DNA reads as TGTGCCACCAGCAGGCCACCGGGAGGGGGCATGAACACTGAAGCTTTCTTT. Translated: CATSRPPGGGMNTEAFF.

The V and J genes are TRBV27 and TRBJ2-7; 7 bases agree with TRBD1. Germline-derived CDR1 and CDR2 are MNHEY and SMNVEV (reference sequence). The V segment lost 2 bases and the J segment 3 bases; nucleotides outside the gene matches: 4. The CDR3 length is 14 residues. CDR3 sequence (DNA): TGTGCCAGCAGTTTACTGGGACAGAACTACGAGCAGTACTTC. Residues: CASSLLGQNYEQYF.

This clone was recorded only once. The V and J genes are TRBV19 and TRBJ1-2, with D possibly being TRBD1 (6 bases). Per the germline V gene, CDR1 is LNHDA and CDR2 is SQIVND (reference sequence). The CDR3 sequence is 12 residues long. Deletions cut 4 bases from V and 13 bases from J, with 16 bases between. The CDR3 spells CASSTTGTGFTF. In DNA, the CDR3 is TGTGCCAGTAGTACCACCGGTACAGGGTTCACCTTC.

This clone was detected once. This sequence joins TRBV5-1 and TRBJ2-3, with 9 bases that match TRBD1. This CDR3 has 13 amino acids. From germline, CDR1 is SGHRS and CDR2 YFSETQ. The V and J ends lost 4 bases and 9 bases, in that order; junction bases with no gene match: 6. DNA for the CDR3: TGCGCCAGCAGCCCCCGGGACAGGGTAACGCAGTATTTT. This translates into CASSPRDRVTQYF.

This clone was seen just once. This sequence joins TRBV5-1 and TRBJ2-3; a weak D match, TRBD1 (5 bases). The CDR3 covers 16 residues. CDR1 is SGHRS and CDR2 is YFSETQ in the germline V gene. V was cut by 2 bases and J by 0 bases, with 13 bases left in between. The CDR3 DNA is TGCGCCAGCAGCTTTACACAGGTCCTTAGCACAGATACGCAGTATTTT. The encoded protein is CASSFTQVLSTDTQYF.

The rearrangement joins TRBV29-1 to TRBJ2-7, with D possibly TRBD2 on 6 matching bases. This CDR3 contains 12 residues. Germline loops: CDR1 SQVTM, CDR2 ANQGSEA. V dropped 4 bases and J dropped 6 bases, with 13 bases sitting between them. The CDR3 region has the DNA TGCAGCGTTGCGGCGGGGAAGGGCGAGCAGTACTTC. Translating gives CSVAAGKGEQYF.

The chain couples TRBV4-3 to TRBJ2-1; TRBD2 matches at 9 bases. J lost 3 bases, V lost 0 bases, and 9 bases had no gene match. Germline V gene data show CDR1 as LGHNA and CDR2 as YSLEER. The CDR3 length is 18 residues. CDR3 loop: CASSQDHRTSEGYNEQFF. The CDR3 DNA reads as TGCGCCAGCAGCCAAGATCATCGGACTAGCGAGGGCTACAATGAGCAGTTCTTC.

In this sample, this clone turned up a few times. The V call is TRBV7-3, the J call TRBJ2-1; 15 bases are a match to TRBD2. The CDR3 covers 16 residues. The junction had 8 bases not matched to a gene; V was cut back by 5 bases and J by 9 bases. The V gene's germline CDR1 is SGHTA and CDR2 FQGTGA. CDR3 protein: CASSPNGLAGGGEQFF. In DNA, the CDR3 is TGTGCCAGCAGCCCGAACGGACTAGCGGGAGGGGGTGAGCAGTTCTTC.

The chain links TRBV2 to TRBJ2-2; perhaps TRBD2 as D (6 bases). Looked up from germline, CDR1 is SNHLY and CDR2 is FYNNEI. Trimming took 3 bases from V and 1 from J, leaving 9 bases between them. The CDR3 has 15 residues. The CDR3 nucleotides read TGTGCCAGCAGTGAGCGGGGTTTGAACACCGGGGAGCTGTTTTTT. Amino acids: CASSERGLNTGELFF. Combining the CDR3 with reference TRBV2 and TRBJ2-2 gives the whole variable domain EPEVTQTPSHQVTQMGQEVILRCVPISNHLYFYWYRQILGQKVEFLVSFYNNEISEKSEIFDDQFSVERPDGSNFTLKIRSTKLEDSAMYFCASSERGLNTGELFFGEGSRLTVL.

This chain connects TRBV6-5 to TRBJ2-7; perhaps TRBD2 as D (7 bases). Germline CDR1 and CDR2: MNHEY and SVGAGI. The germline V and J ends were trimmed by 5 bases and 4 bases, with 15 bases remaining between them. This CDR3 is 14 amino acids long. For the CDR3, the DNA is TGTGCCAGCAGTAGGGCGGGGGCTAGTTACGAGCAGTACTTC. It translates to CASSRAGASYEQYF.

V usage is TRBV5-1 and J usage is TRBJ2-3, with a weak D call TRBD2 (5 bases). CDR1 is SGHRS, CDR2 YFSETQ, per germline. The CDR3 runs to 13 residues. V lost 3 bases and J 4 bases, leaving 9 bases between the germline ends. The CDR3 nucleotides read TGCGCCAGCAGCTCTCGGGGTGCAGATACGCAGTATTTT. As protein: CASSSRGADTQYF.

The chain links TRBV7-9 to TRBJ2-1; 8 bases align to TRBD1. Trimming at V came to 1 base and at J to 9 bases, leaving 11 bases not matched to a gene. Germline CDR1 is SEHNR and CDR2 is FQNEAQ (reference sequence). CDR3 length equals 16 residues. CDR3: CASSLVGQGAWTEQFF. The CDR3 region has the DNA TGTGCCAGCAGCTTAGTCGGGCAGGGGGCCTGGACTGAGCAGTTCTTC.

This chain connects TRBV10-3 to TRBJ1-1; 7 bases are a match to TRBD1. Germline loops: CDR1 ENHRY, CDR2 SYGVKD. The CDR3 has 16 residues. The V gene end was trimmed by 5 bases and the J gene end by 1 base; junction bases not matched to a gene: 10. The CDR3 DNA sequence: TGTGCCATCAGTCCCGGGACAGCTTTTACGAACACTGAAGCTTTCTTT. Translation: CAISPGTAFTNTEAFF.

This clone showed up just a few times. The CDR3 spells CSVDPVAGGRTDTQYF. Written as DNA, the CDR3 is TGCAGCGTTGATCCCGTAGCGGGGGGGCGCACAGATACGCAGTATTTT. V gene TRBV29-1 combines with J gene TRBJ2-3; TRBD2 aligns across 11 bases. The CDR3 has 16 residues. From germline, CDR1 is SQVTM and CDR2 ANQGSEA. V was pared by 3 bases and J by 1 base, with 6 bases of the junction left unmatched.

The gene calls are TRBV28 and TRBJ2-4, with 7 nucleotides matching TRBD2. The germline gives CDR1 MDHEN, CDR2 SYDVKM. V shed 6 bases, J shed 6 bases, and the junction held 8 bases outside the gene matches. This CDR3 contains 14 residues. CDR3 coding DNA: TGTGCCAGCAGCCGCCGGATAGCGGGAAACATTCAGTACTTC. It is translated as CASSRRIAGNIQYF.

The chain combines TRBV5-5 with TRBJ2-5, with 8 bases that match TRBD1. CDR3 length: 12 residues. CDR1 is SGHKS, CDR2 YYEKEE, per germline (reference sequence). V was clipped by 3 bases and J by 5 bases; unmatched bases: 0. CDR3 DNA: TGTGCCAGCAGCTACAGGGGGGAGACCCAGTACTTC. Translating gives CASSYRGETQYF.

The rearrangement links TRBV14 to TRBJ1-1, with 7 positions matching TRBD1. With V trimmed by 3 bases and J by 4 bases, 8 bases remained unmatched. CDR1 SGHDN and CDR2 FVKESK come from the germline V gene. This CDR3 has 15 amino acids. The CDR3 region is CASSHLGTVATEAFF. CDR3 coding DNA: TGTGCCAGCAGCCACCTCGGGACAGTGGCCACTGAAGCTTTCTTT.